This record looks at one TCR beta chain sequence and its context. Germline V gene data show CDR1 as MGHDK and CDR2 as SYGVNS. V gave up 4 bases and J gave up 6 bases; unmatched junction bases: 5. The CDR3 runs 14 residues. The data were produced by immunoSEQ multiplex PCR, yet TCRdb's version contains in-frame clones alone and is incomplete. Here the sample spans tens of thousands of clones, approximately 90% being singletons. This sample is drawn from a study of blood T cell repertoires in COVID-19. On the study more broadly: There were acute and convalescent COVID-19 samples, and they came from the United States, Italy and Spain.

Sequenced material: peripheral blood. The source is a man older than 75 with acute or convalescent COVID-19. V and J are TRBV25-1 and TRBJ1-2, with 10 bases fitting TRBD1. In DNA, the CDR3 is TGTGCCAGCAGTGGTAGGGACAGGGGAGATGGCTACACCTTC. This translates into CASSGRDRGDGYTF.